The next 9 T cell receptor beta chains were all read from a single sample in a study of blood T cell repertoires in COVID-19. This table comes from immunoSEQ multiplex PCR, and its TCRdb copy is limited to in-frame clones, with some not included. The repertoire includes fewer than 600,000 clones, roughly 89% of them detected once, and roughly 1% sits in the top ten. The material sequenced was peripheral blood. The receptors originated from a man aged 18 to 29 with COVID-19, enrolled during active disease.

CDR3 loop: CASSPTTGQYEQYF. The CDR3 DNA sequence: TGTGCCAGTAGTCCGACGACAGGACAATACGAGCAGTACTTC. V gene TRBV19 combines with J gene TRBJ2-7; tentative D call: TRBD1 (6 bases). Germline lookup yields CDR1 LNHDA and CDR2 SQIVND (reference sequence). There are 14 residues in the CDR3. With 5 bases removed from V and 4 bases from J, the gap between germline ends came to 15 bases. Looking up the rest from reference TRBV19 and TRBJ2-7 gives the full variable domain: DGGITQSPKYLFRKEGQNVTLSCEQNLNHDAMYWYRQDPGQGLRLIYYSQIVNDFQKGDIAEGYSVSREKKESFPLTVTSAQKNPTAFYLCASSPTTGQYEQYFGPGTRLTVT.

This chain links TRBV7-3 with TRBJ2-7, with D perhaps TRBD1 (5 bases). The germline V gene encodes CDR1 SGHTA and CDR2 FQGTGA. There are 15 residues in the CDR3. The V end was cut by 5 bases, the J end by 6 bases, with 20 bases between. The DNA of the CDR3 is TGTGCCAGCAGCCCGCGGATAGGGGCCCTCCGCGAGCAGTACTTC. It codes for CASSPRIGALREQYF.

CDR3: CASNSGGRGFSYNEQFF. CDR3 bases: TGTGCCAGCAATTCAGGGGGGCGGGGCTTTTCCTACAATGAGCAGTTCTTC. This chain links TRBV27 with TRBJ2-1; tentatively, D is TRBD1 (7 bases). Germline CDR1 is MNHEY and CDR2 is SMNVEV (reference sequence). Trimming shortened V by 7 bases and J by 1 base, and 20 bases separated the two germline ends. This CDR3 region has 17 residues.

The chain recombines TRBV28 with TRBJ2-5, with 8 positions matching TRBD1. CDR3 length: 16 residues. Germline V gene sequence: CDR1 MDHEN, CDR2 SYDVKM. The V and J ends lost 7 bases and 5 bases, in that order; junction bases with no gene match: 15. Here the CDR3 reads CASKSPPGQVPETQYF. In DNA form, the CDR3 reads TGTGCCAGCAAATCACCGCCGGGACAGGTACCGGAGACCCAGTACTTC. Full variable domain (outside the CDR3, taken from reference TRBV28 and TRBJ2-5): DVKVTQSSRYLVKRTGEKVFLECVQDMDHENMFWYRQDPGLGLRLIYFSYDVKMKEKGDIPEGYSVSREKKERFSLILESASTNQTSMYLCASKSPPGQVPETQYFGPGTRLLVL.

CDR3 in DNA: TGTGCCAGCAGTTGGGGCCCCGAGCAGTACTTC. Translating gives CASSWGPEQYF. The V and J genes are TRBV6-2 or TRBV6-3 and TRBJ2-7, with D possibly being TRBD1 (5 bases). The CDR3 consists of 11 residues. Trimming stripped 4 bases from V and 6 bases from J, with 7 bases between. Germline lookup yields CDR1 MNHEY and CDR2 SVGEGT.

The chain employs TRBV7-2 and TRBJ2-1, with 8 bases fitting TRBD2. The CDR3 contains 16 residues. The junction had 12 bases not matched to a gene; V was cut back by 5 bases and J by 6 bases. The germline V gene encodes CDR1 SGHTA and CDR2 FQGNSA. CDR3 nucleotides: TGTGCCAGCAGCCCCCGGGGAGCGGGGGTCCGCAATGAGCAGTTCTTC. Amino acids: CASSPRGAGVRNEQFF.

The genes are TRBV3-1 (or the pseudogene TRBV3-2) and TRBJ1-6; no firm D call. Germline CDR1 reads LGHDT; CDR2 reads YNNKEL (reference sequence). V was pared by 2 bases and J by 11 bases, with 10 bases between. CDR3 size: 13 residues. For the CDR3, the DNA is TGTGCCAGCAGCCAAAGAGGCACGACACCCCTCCACTTT. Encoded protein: CASSQRGTTPLHF.

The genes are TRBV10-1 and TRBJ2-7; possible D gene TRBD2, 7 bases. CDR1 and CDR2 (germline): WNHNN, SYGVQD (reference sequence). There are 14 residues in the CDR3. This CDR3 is CASLGGGVGYEQYF. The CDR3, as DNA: TGCGCGAGCTTAGGGGGAGGGGTAGGCTACGAGCAGTACTTC.

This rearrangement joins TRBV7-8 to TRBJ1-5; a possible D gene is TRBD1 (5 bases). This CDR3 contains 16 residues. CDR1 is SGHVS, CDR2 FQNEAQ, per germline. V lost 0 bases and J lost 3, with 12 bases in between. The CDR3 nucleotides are TGTGCCAGCAGCTTAGCCGGGACTGTCCTCAATCAGCCCCAGCATTTT. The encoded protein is CASSLAGTVLNQPQHF.